The 16 T cell receptor beta chains reported below all come from one sample, sequenced in a study of tumor-infiltrating lymphocytes in primary liver carcinoma. Co-extraction of RNA and DNA was performed on 20-30 mg of unsorted bulk tissue. From about 490 ng of total RNA, TCR beta-specific cDNA was reverse-transcribed using a constant-region primer. For TCR beta, libraries were produced by three nested multiplex PCR rounds using slightly modified ARM-PCR. For approximately 9 cycles apiece, the opening two PCR rounds ran with TRBV1-TRBV30 forward primers and a C-beta reverse primer. TCRdb fed the multiplex PCR reads into MiXCR, producing one record per CDR3 protein. The sample holds more than 85,000 distinct CDR3 sequences, about four fifths seen once. Sequenced: liver tumor tissue from sampling region 3. Indicated subset: tumor region T3, left-lateral pole. The receptors originated from a middle-aged man with primary liver carcinoma and hepatitis B virus infection.

Details on this clonotype: Its ends do not fully match the called genes, so a read error is possible. The chain has TRBV4-3 and TRBJ2-3; 7 nucleotides match TRBD2. CDR3 length equals 15 residues. Germline V gene data show CDR1 as LGHNA and CDR2 as YSLEER. This chain's CDR3 is CASNQDALAADTQYF. The CDR3 DNA reads as TGCGCCAGCAACCAGGATGCTCTAGCGGCAGATACGCAGTACTTT.

The chain combines TRBV5-4 with TRBJ2-7; D unclear. Germline V lookup: CDR1 SGHNT, CDR2 YYREEE (reference sequence). This CDR3 spans 14 amino acids. Trimming took 4 bases from V and 6 from J, leaving 17 bases between them. This chain's CDR3 is CASSEADRTPEQYF. In DNA form, the CDR3 reads TGTGCCAGCAGCGAGGCGGACCGGACCCCCGAGCAGTACTTC.

This clonotype was detected ten times or more. The V and J genes are TRBV5-6 and TRBJ2-5; 11 bases are shared with TRBD1. The J segment lost 6 bases and the V segment lost 2 bases, leaving 6 bases of the junction unmatched. Germline V gene data show CDR1 as SGHDT and CDR2 as YYEEEE. The CDR3 is 15 residues long. CDR3: CASSFPDRGLQTQYF. CDR3 sequence (DNA): TGTGCCAGCAGCTTTCCGGACAGGGGGCTCCAGACCCAGTACTTC.

A remark on this clonotype: The missing conserved phenylalanine or tryptophan at the end of this CDR3 makes a read error likely. This rearrangement joins TRBV29-1 to TRBJ2-1, with no clear D. The germline V gene encodes CDR1 SQVTM and CDR2 ANQGSEA. The CDR3 has 13 residues. The V and J ends lost 7 bases and 7 bases respectively, with 17 bases between them. CDR3 amino acids: CSAHRPTDNEQFL. The CDR3 DNA reads TGCAGCGCTCACCGTCCGACCGATAATGAGCAGTTCCTC.

This clonotype was recorded at least ten times. J is TRBJ2-5 and V is TRBV10-3, with D maybe TRBD2 (6 bases). The V end was cut by 10 bases, the J end by 1 base, with 13 bases between. Per germline, CDR1 ENHRY and CDR2 SYGVKD. The CDR3 has 13 residues. CDR3 bases: TGTGCCACCTTGGGACTCCCCCAAGAGACCCAGTACTTC. Translated, it gives CATLGLPQETQYF.

Regarding this clonotype: An end of the junction differs from the germline gene, which may be a read error. The rearrangement uses TRBV4-2 and TRBJ2-3; 8 nucleotides line up with TRBD2. This CDR3 has 16 residues. The germline V gene has CDR1 LGHNA and CDR2 YNFKEQ. The CDR3 protein is CVSSQDLGTRGDTQYF. CDR3 bases: TGTGTCAGCAGTCAAGATTTGGGGACTAGGGGCGATACGCAGTATTTT.

This clonotype was detected many times. This rearrangement joins TRBV7-2 to TRBJ2-2; D not certain. The V end was cut by 4 bases, the J end by 5 bases, with 8 bases between. CDR3 size: 13 residues. Germline values: CDR1 SGHTA, CDR2 FQGNSA. CDR3 protein: CASSSQLTGELFF. The CDR3 bases are TGTGCCAGCAGCTCCCAACTGACCGGGGAGCTGTTTTTT.

At least ten counts were recorded for this clonotype. The genes are TRBV5-1 and TRBJ2-7; a weak D match, TRBD2 (6 bases). V lost 4 bases and J lost 1, with 15 bases in between. This CDR3 is built from 15 residues. Germline V CDR1 and CDR2: SGHRS, YFSETQ. The CDR3 DNA sequence: TGCGCCAGCAGCACATCCGGGGGACGGTCCTACGAGCAGTACTTC. Translated, it gives CASSTSGGRSYEQYF. Combining the CDR3 with reference TRBV5-1 and TRBJ2-7 gives the whole variable domain KAGVTQTPRYLIKTRGQQVTLSCSPISGHRSVSWYQQTPGQGLQFLFEYFSETQRNKGNFPGRFSGRQFSNSRSEMNVSTLELGDSALYLCASSTSGGRSYEQYFGPGTRLTVT.

This clonotype turned up a few times. The CDR3 carries no conserved terminal phenylalanine or tryptophan, so it likely arises from a read error. The chain carries TRBV5-4 and TRBJ1-5, with D maybe TRBD1 (6 bases). Trimming took 4 bases from V and 5 from J, leaving 13 bases between them. The CDR3 is 14 residues long. Germline-derived CDR1 and CDR2 are SGHNT and YYREEE (reference sequence). CDR3 coding DNA: TGTGCCAGCAGCCTAGGGGGTGTCGATCAGCCCCAGCATCTT. Amino acid sequence: CASSLGGVDQPQHL.

Points on this clonotype: One junction end disagrees with the germline gene, perhaps due to a read error. This chain links TRBV6-2 or TRBV6-3 with TRBJ1-5, with TRBD1 identical over 10 bases. Germline V gene data show CDR1 as MNHEY and CDR2 as SVGEGT. This CDR3 has 18 amino acids. The CDR3 sequence is CDSSYWSGQGTGNQSQHF. CDR3 in DNA: TGTGACAGCAGTTACTGGTCGGGACAGGGGACGGGCAATCAGTCCCAGCATTTT.

This clonotype is classed as large (0.1 to 1%). The genes are TRBV11-1 and TRBJ2-2; D is possibly TRBD1 (5 bases). V was shortened by 4 bases and J by 6 bases, with 15 bases between the two germline ends. CDR1 and CDR2 from the germline V gene are SGHAT and FQDESV (reference sequence). CDR3 length: 15 amino acids. CDR3 residues: CASSYTGPFSGELFF. CDR3 coding DNA: TGTGCCAGCAGCTATACAGGACCTTTCTCCGGGGAGCTGTTTTTT. The complete variable domain, with remaining parts taken from reference TRBV11-1 and TRBJ2-2, reads EAEVAQSPRYKITEKSQAVAFWCDPISGHATLYWYRQILGQGPELLVQFQDESVVDDSQLPKDRFSAERLKGVDSTLKIQPAELGDSAMYLCASSYTGPFSGELFFGEGSRLTVL.

The chain is built from TRBV29-1 and TRBJ2-2; 8 nucleotides align to TRBD1. Losses at the gene ends were 8 bases for V and 6 bases for J; bases not matched to a gene: 14. This CDR3 spans 15 amino acids. Germline CDR1 reads SQVTM; CDR2 reads ANQGSEA. The CDR3 loop is CSIARDRIGSGELFF. The DNA of the CDR3 is TGCAGCATCGCCCGGGACAGGATCGGTTCCGGGGAGCTGTTTTTT.

As for this clonotype: The junction and the germline gene differ at one end; a read error may be behind it. The chain carries TRBV10-3 and TRBJ1-2; perhaps TRBD1 as D (5 bases). The length of the CDR3 is 14 residues. The V gene's germline CDR1 is ENHRY and CDR2 SYGVKD. The CDR3 is CAISVEWGGDRYTF. CDR3 bases: TGTGCAATCAGTGTCGAGTGGGGAGGGGATCGCTACACCTTC.

Concerning this clonotype itself: Since the CDR3 does not end with the conserved phenylalanine or tryptophan, this likely comes from a read error. This chain joins TRBV11-1 and TRBJ2-1; D is undetermined. Per germline, CDR1 SGHAT and CDR2 FQDESV (reference sequence). This CDR3 has 14 residues. CDR3 residues: CASSFADPYNEQFL. The CDR3 DNA sequence: TGTGCCAGCAGCTTCGCCGACCCCTACAATGAACAGTTCTTA.

Concerning this clonotype itself: One junction end does not reproduce the germline sequence, and a read error may be involved. The V gene is TRBV7-3, the J gene TRBJ2-2; 7 bases match TRBD1. Germline CDR1 SGHTA, CDR2 FQGTGA. The CDR3 runs to 18 residues. In DNA, the CDR3 is TGTACCAGCAGCCACAAGGGGGCCACGCTCAGTGGCCCCGGGGAGCTGTTTTTT. As protein: CTSSHKGATLSGPGELFF.

In the case of this clonotype: Likely a read error: the CDR3 ends without its conserved phenylalanine or tryptophan. The DNA is left out, because the CDR3 cannot be placed on it with certainty; the CDR3 is given as TCRdb lists it. This chain uses TRBV6-6 with TRBJ2-7; the tabulated D call, TRBD1, remains unverified against the DNA. Ends included, the CDR3 has 16 residues. Per the germline V gene, CDR1 is MNHNY and CDR2 is SVGAGI (reference sequence). The CDR3 protein is CASSHSPGRSSYELYL.